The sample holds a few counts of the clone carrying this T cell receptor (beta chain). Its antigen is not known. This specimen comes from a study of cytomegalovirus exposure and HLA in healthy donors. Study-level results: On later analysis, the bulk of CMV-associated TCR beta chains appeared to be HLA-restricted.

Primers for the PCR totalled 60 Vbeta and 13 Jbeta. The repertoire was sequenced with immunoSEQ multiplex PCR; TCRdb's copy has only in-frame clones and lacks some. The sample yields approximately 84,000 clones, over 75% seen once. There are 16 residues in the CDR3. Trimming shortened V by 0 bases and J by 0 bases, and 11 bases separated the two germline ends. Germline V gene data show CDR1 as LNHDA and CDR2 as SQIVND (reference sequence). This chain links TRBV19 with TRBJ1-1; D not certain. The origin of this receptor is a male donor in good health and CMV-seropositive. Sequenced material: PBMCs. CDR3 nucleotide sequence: TGTGCCAGTAGTATAGATCTAGAAAGCTTGAACACTGAAGCTTTCTTT. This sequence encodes CASSIDLESLNTEAFF.